These 20 T cell receptor beta chains were all obtained from the same sample, sequenced in a study of cytomegalovirus exposure and HLA in healthy donors. The PCR employed 60 Vbeta primers together with 13 Jbeta primers. The repertoire was sequenced with immunoSEQ multiplex PCR; TCRdb's copy has only in-frame clones and lacks some. The sample yields about 130,000 clones, roughly 68% seen once. The specimen was PBMCs. These TCRs come from a woman aged 50 to 60 in good health and CMV-seropositive.

V gene TRBV27 combines with J gene TRBJ2-5, with D possibly TRBD2 on 6 matching bases. Trimming removed 6 bases from V and 5 bases from J, with 19 bases in between. The CDR3 sequence is 15 residues long. Germline V gives CDR1 MNHEY, CDR2 SMNVEV (reference sequence). The CDR3 sequence is CASSPYRDLRETQYF. As DNA, the CDR3 is TGTGCCAGCAGCCCGTACCGGGACTTGCGGGAGACCCAGTACTTC.

This chain uses TRBV7-9 with TRBJ1-6, with TRBD1 as a possible D gene (6 bases). Germline CDR1 is SEHNR and CDR2 is FQNEAQ (reference sequence). The ends were cut back, 7 bases at V and 14 bases at J, with 21 bases in the middle. The CDR3 is made up of 14 amino acids. This CDR3 is CASTEQGWSSALHF. In DNA form, the CDR3 reads TGTGCCAGCACTGAACAGGGCTGGAGTTCTGCCCTCCACTTT.

The chain combines TRBV9 with TRBJ1-2; D is possibly TRBD1 (6 bases). The germline CDR1 and CDR2 sequences are SGDLS and YYNGEE. This CDR3 is built from 15 residues. Trimming stripped 3 bases from V and 0 bases from J, with 12 bases between. In DNA form, the CDR3 reads TGTGCCAGCAGCGCTCTAGGACAGACTAACTATGGCTACACCTTC. Translation: CASSALGQTNYGYTF. The full variable domain, completed using reference TRBV9 and TRBJ1-2, is DSGVTQTPKHLITATGQRVTLRCSPRSGDLSVYWYQQSLDQGLQFLIQYYNGEERAKGNILERFSAQQFPDLHSELNLSSLELGDSALYFCASSALGQTNYGYTFGSGTRLTVV.

The rearrangement links TRBV4-1 to TRBJ2-2, with D possibly matching TRBD2 (7 bases). Deletions cut 4 bases from V and 3 bases from J, with 12 bases between. Germline V lookup: CDR1 MGHRA, CDR2 YSYEKL. The CDR3 sequence is 15 residues long. CDR3 residues: CASSRRGRDTGELFF. In DNA form, the CDR3 reads TGCGCCAGCAGCCGGAGGGGGAGGGACACCGGGGAGCTGTTTTTT.

V gene TRBV7-9 combines with J gene TRBJ2-7; TRBD2 matches 13 bases. CDR3 length equals 15 residues. Germline trimming cut 4 bases from V and 3 bases from J; bases unmatched to any gene: 3. Germline V CDR1 and CDR2: SEHNR, FQNEAQ (reference sequence). CDR3 sequence reads: CASSSGLAGDYEQYF. Here the CDR3 DNA reads TGTGCCAGCAGCTCTGGACTAGCGGGGGACTACGAGCAGTACTTC.

Points on this clone: Within the sample, other DNA sequences also encode this same CDR3. The rearrangement uses TRBV6-1 and TRBJ2-5; tentatively, D is TRBD1 (6 bases). The CDR3 totals 15 residues. V lost 5 bases and J 5 bases, leaving 18 bases between the germline ends. In germline, CDR1 is MNHNS, CDR2 SASEGT. CDR3 protein: CASSNYRDFEETQYF. Here the CDR3 DNA reads TGTGCCAGCAGTAATTACAGGGATTTTGAGGAGACCCAGTACTTC.

The gene calls are TRBV7-9 and TRBJ1-3; possible D gene TRBD1, 5 bases. The germline CDR1 and CDR2 sequences are SEHNR and FQNEAQ (reference sequence). Between the trimmed V and J ends, which lost 4 bases and 0 bases, there was a span of 7 bases. CDR3 length: 14 residues. CDR3 bases: TGTGCCAGCAGCTCGACAGTCTCTGGAAACACCATATATTTT. This translates into CASSSTVSGNTIYF.

This clone was picked up one time. The rearrangement joins TRBV5-1 to TRBJ1-3; 7 bases are shared with TRBD1. V trimming: 4 bases; J trimming: 2 bases; junction bases outside the gene matches: 3. Germline loops: CDR1 SGHRS, CDR2 YFSETQ. The CDR3 sequence is 14 residues long. The DNA of the CDR3 is TGCGCCAGCAGCACAGGGGTCGCTGGAAACACCATATATTTT. It translates to CASSTGVAGNTIYF.

The chain has TRBV14 and TRBJ2-7; 7 positions match TRBD1. Germline V gene sequence: CDR1 SGHDN, CDR2 FVKESK. The J segment lost 10 bases and the V segment lost 4 bases, leaving 10 bases of the junction unmatched. The CDR3 loop spans 13 amino acids. The CDR3 is CASSREDRVGQYF. Written as DNA, the CDR3 is TGTGCCAGCAGCCGAGAAGACAGGGTTGGTCAGTACTTC.

The count of this clone is one. This sequence joins TRBV12-5 and TRBJ1-2; unclear D gene. This CDR3 contains 13 residues. Per germline, CDR1 LGHNT and CDR2 FRNRAP. Trimming stripped 3 bases from V and 3 bases from J, with 8 bases between. CDR3: CASGFEVYYGYTF. The CDR3 DNA sequence: TGTGCTAGTGGTTTTGAGGTGTACTATGGCTACACCTTC.

This rearrangement joins TRBV28 to TRBJ1-2; D is perhaps TRBD1 (6 bases). The CDR3 is made up of 13 amino acids. In germline, CDR1 is MDHEN, CDR2 SYDVKM. V lost 4 bases and J lost 2, with 8 bases in between. The CDR3 DNA is TGTGCCAGCAGTTCGGGGGGCAACTATGGCTACACCTTC. The encoded protein is CASSSGGNYGYTF.

The chain joins TRBV10-3 to TRBJ1-4, with 8 bases identical to TRBD1. CDR3 length: 12 amino acids. The germline V gene encodes CDR1 ENHRY and CDR2 SYGVKD. V dropped 10 bases and J dropped 8; count of bases not matched to a gene: 6. The CDR3 is CATKDREEKLFF. In DNA, the CDR3 is TGTGCCACGAAGGACAGGGAAGAAAAACTGTTTTTT.

The chain couples TRBV5-1 to TRBJ2-7; 10 nucleotides line up with TRBD2. V shed 4 bases and J 4 bases; nucleotides not matched to a gene: 8. The CDR3 loop spans 15 amino acids. Looked up from germline, CDR1 is SGHRS and CDR2 is YFSETQ. This CDR3 is CASSEAGGLGYEQYF. In nucleotides, the CDR3 is TGCGCCAGCAGCGAAGCGGGGGGGCTAGGGTACGAGCAGTACTTC.

This chain links TRBV4-1 with TRBJ1-2; 9 positions match TRBD1. Looked up from germline, CDR1 is MGHRA and CDR2 is YSYEKL. Losses at the gene ends were 3 bases for V and 4 bases for J; bases not matched to a gene: 9. The CDR3 has 16 residues. CDR3 amino acids: CASSQDRGLLGYGYTF. CDR3 coding DNA: TGCGCCAGCAGCCAGGACAGGGGCCTTTTGGGCTATGGCTACACCTTC.

The chain has TRBV7-2 and TRBJ2-3; 8 bases match TRBD1. The CDR3 has 15 residues. Per the germline V gene, CDR1 is SGHTA and CDR2 is FQGNSA. Trimming removed 6 bases from V and 2 bases from J; junction bases left unmatched: 7. The CDR3 reads CASRFRGHFTDTQYF. The CDR3 DNA is TGTGCCAGCAGATTCAGGGGGCACTTCACAGATACGCAGTATTTT.

The genes are TRBV11-2 and TRBJ2-7; D might be TRBD1 (6 bases). V shed 2 bases and J shed 4 bases, with 9 bases lying between them. The CDR3 has 13 residues. The germline V gene has CDR1 SGHAT and CDR2 FQNNGV. CDR3 amino acids: CASSLMGHYEQYF. DNA of the CDR3: TGTGCCAGCAGCTTAATGGGACATTACGAGCAGTACTTC.

The chain employs TRBV18 and TRBJ1-5, with D possibly TRBD1 on 5 matching bases. This CDR3 is 16 amino acids long. V shed 0 bases and J shed 4 bases, with 13 bases lying between them. Germline V gene lookup returns CDR1 KGHSH and CDR2 LQKENI. DNA for the CDR3: TGTGCCAGCTCACCACCGGGCAGGGTAGGGAATCAGCCCCAGCATTTT. Translation gives CASSPPGRVGNQPQHF.

In DNA, the CDR3 is TGTGCCAGCAGCCGGGACAGGAATTATGGCACCGGGGAGCTGTTTTTT. Amino acids: CASSRDRNYGTGELFF. The V and J genes are TRBV7-9 and TRBJ2-2, with 8 nucleotides matching TRBD1. This CDR3 is built from 16 residues. CDR1 and CDR2 from the germline V gene are SEHNR and FQNEAQ (reference sequence). Germline trimming cut 5 bases from V and 4 bases from J; bases unmatched to any gene: 9.

This chain joins TRBV7-2 and TRBJ2-1, with 7 positions matching TRBD2. The CDR3 runs to 13 residues. Losses at the gene ends were 0 bases for V and 11 bases for J; bases not matched to a gene: 4. CDR1 and CDR2 from the germline V gene are SGHTA and FQGNSA. CDR3: CASSLAGGSQQFF. Here the CDR3 DNA reads TGTGCCAGCAGCTTAGCCGGCGGGAGCCAGCAGTTCTTC.

For this clone: The same CDR3 also results from other DNA sequences found in this sample. This chain joins TRBV6-1 and TRBJ1-5; 7 bases line up with TRBD1. V dropped 5 bases and J dropped 2; count of bases not matched to a gene: 3. There are 14 residues in the CDR3. From germline, CDR1 is MNHNS and CDR2 SASEGT. In DNA, the CDR3 is TGTGCCAGCAGTCCCGACAGGGGCAATCAGCCCCAGCATTTT. Protein: CASSPDRGNQPQHF.